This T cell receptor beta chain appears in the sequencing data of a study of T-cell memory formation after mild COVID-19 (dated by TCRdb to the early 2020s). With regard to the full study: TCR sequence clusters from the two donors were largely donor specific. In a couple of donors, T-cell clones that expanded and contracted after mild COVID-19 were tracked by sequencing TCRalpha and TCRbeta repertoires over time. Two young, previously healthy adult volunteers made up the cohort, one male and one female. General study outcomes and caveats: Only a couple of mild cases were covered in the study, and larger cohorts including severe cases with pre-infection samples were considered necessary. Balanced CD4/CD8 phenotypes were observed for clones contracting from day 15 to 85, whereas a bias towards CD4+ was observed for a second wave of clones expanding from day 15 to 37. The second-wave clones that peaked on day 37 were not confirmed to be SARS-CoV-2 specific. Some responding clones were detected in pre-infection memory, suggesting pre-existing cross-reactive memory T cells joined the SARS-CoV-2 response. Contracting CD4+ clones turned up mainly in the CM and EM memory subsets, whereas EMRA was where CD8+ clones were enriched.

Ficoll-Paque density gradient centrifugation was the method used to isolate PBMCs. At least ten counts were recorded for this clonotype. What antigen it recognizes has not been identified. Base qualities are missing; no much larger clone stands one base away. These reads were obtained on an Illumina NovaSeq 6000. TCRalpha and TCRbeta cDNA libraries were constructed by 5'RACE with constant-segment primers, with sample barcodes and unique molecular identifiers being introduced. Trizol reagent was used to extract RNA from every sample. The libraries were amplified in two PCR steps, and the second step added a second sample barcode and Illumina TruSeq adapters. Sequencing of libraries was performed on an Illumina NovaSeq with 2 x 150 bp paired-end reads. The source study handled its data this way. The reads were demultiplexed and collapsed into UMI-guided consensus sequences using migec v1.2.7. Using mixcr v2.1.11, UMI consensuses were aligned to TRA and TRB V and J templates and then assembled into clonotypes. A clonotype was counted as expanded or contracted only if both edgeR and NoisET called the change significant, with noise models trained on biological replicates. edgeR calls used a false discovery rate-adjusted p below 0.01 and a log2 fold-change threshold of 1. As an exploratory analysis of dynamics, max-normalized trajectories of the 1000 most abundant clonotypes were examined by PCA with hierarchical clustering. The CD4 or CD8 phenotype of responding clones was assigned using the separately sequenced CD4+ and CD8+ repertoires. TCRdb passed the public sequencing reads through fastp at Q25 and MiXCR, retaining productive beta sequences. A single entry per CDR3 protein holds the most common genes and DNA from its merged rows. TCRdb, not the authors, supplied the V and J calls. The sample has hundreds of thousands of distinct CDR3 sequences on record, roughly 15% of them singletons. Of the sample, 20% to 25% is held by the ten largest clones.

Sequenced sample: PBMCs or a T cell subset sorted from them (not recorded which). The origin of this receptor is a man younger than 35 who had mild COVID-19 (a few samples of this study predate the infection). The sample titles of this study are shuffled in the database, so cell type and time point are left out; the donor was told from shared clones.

CDR3 protein: CASSQGNSYEQYF. The sequence in DNA is TGTGCCAGCAGCCAGGGGAACTCCTACGAGCAGTACTTC. The sequence joins TRBV12-3 or TRBV12-4 to TRBJ2-7; TRBD1 might be the D gene, on 6 matching bases. From cysteine to phenylalanine, the CDR3 is 13 amino acids long. This entry keeps only the CDR3 DNA: 39 bases, framed from base 1. Trimming costs V 6 bases and J 0 bases, and their ends lie 9 bases apart.